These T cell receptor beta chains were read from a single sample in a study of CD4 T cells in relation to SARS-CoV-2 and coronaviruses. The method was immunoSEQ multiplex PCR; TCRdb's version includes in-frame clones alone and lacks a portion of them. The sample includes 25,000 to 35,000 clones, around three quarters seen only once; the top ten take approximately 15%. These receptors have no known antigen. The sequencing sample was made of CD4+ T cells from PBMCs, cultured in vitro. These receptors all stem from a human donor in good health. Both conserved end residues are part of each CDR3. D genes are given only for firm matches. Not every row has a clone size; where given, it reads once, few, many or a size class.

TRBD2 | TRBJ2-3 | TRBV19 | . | CASSLAGVLIGTDTQYF | TGTGCCAGTAGCCTAGCGGGAGTCCTCATTGGCACAGATACGCAGTATTTT
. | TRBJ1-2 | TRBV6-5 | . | CASSPTDRHYYGYTF | TGTGCCAGCAGTCCCACGGACAGACATTACTATGGCTACACCTTC
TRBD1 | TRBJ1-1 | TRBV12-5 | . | CASGQGATEAFF | TGTGCTAGTGGTCAGGGGGCGACTGAAGCTTTCTTT
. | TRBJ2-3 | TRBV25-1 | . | CASSIVGIDTQYF | TGTGCCAGCAGTATCGTTGGAATAGATACGCAGTATTTT
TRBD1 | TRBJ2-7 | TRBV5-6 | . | CASSYRGDRGFHEQYF | TGTGCCAGCAGCTACCGCGGGGACAGGGGATTCCACGAGCAGTACTTC
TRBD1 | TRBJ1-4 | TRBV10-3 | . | CAISDRGQGGNEKLFF | TGTGCCATCAGTGACCGCGGACAGGGAGGGAATGAAAAACTGTTTTTT
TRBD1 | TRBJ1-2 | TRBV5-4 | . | CASSLALGQGYGYTF | TGTGCCAGCAGCTTGGCGCTGGGACAGGGCTATGGCTACACCTTC
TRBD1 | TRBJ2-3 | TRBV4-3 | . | CASSRDRADTQYF | TGCGCCAGCAGCCGGGACAGGGCAGATACGCAGTATTTT
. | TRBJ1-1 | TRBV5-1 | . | CASSFGPTNTEAFF | TGCGCCAGCAGCTTTGGTCCGACAAACACTGAAGCTTTCTTT
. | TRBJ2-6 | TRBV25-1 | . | CASSGRGGANVLTF | TGTGCCAGCAGTGGCCGAGGGGGGGCCAACGTCCTGACTTTC
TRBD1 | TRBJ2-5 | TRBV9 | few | CASSAIGQGETQYF | TGTGCCAGCAGCGCTATAGGACAGGGCGAGACCCAGTACTTC
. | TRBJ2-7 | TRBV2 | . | CASVRDTSQEQYF | TGTGCCAGCGTCCGGGACACGTCTCAGGAGCAGTACTTC
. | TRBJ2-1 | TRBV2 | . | CASMRRGEQFF | TGTGCCAGCATGAGGAGGGGGGAGCAGTTCTTC
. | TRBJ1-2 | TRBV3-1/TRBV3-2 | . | CASSRGYGYTF | TGTGCCAGCAGCCGAGGCTATGGCTACACCTTC
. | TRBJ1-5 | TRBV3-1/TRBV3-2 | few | CASSQDGVAGPQHF | TGTGCCAGCAGCCAAGACGGGGTGGCGGGGCCCCAGCATTTT
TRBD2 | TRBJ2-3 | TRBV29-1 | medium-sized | CSVDTGGTDTQYF | TGCAGCGTTGATACGGGAGGAACGGATACGCAGTATTTT